This is a list of T cell receptor beta chains from one sample in a study of human T cells and chemical hapten exposure. TCRdb independently ran MiXCR on the RACE reads; one entry per CDR3 protein. Of 100,000 or so distinct CDR3 sequences listed, about 34% are singletons. Sequenced material: whole blood, taken in connection with sensitization to the hapten diphenylcyclopropenone (DPC). These TCRs come from a man aged 40-50 years with alopecia areata. Some clones in this sample may be carry-over from other donors' samples. Both conserved end residues are part of each CDR3. A D gene is named only where the DNA matches it firmly. Size tells how often a clone was seen (once, few, many) or the class of an expanded clone, and some rows leave it out.

v_gene	j_gene	abundance	d_gene	CDR3nt	CDR3aa
TRBV6-2/TRBV6-3	TRBJ1-5	-	-	TGTGCCAGCAGTTACCCAGGACTGTTCGAAGGCAATCAGCCCCAGCATTTT	CASSYPGLFEGNQPQHF
TRBV29-1	TRBJ1-1	few	-	TGCAGCGTTGACAGGGGACGCGCCGTACGGAACACTGAAGCTTTCTTT	CSVDRGRAVRNTEAFF
TRBV12-3/TRBV12-4	TRBJ2-1	-	TRBD1	TGTGCCAGCAGGTCGGACAGGGTAGGGTTGTACAATGAGCAGTTCTTC	CASRSDRVGLYNEQFF
TRBV2	TRBJ1-1	-	-	TGTGCCAGCAGTGAGCGGGGCAGCTACACTGAAGCTTTCTTT	CASSERGSYTEAFF
TRBV7-2	TRBJ1-1	-	-	TGTGCCAGCAGCTTAGGGATTCATGCTGAAGCTTTCTTT	CASSLGIHAEAFF
TRBV27	TRBJ1-1	few	TRBD1	TGTGCCAGCAGTCCCCGGACAGGGGAATACACTGAAGCTTTCTTT	CASSPRTGEYTEAFF
TRBV11-2	TRBJ1-1	once	-	TGTGCCAGCAGCTTAGAAAGGGCTTTTGCTGCAGCTTTCTTT	CASSLERAFAAAFF
TRBV7-3	TRBJ2-1	-	TRBD1	TGTGCCAGCAGCTTGGGGGGGACAGGGGTCTACAATGAGCAGTTCTTC	CASSLGGTGVYNEQFF
TRBV28	TRBJ2-2	-	-	TGTGCCAGCAGTTTCCGGGACTCAAACACCGGGGAGCTGTTTTTT	CASSFRDSNTGELFF
TRBV5-5	TRBJ1-6	many	-	TGTGCCAGCGGCGATTCACCCCTCCACTTT	CASGDSPLHF
TRBV12-3/TRBV12-4	TRBJ2-1	medium-sized	-	TGTGCCAGCTGCCATTGGGCCGATGACAATGAGCAGTTCTTC	CASCHWADDNEQFF
TRBV12-3/TRBV12-4	TRBJ2-7	-	TRBD1	TGTGCCAGTTTACAGGGGGCGCGAGACGAGCAGTACTTC	CASLQGARDEQYF
TRBV6-5	TRBJ2-7	few	TRBD1	TGTGCCAGCAGCCGACTCGGGACAGGGGGTTACGAGCAGTACTTC	CASSRLGTGGYEQYF
TRBV29-1	TRBJ1-5	-	-	TGCAGCGTTGTTTCGGGGAATCAGCCCCAGCATTTT	CSVVSGNQPQHF
TRBV7-2	TRBJ2-5	few	-	TGTGCCAGCAGCTTAGCGCTTGGGGAGACCCAGTACTTC	CASSLALGETQYF
TRBV24-1	TRBJ2-5	few	-	TGTGCCACCAGTAAGGGGGGAGAGACCCAGTACTTC	CATSKGGETQYF
TRBV19	TRBJ1-5	-	-	TGTGCCAGTAGTTGGACAGCAAGACGCAATCAGCCCCAGCATTTT	CASSWTARRNQPQHF
TRBV6-5	TRBJ1-1	-	TRBD1	TGTGCCAGCAGTTACTCAACAGGGGCCGAAGCTTTCTTT	CASSYSTGAEAFF
TRBV6-6	TRBJ1-1	few	-	TGTGCCAGCAGTTACTCGAGGCCCCCCGGGGGGACTGAAGCTTTCTTT	CASSYSRPPGGTEAFF
TRBV6-2/TRBV6-3	TRBJ2-1	-	TRBD2	TGTGCCAGCAGTGATCCTAGCGGTCCGAACAACAATGAGCAGTTCTTC	CASSDPSGPNNNEQFF
TRBV6-6	TRBJ2-1	few	-	TGTGCCAGCAGTTACCGGGACACCAGGGGACACACCAATGAGCAGTTCTTC	CASSYRDTRGHTNEQFF
TRBV20-1	TRBJ2-7	-	-	TGCAGTGCTAAGACCAGGGGTATCTCCTACGAGCAGTACTTC	CSAKTRGISYEQYF
TRBV6-5	TRBJ2-5	few	TRBD2	TGTGCCAGCAGTGTTCTAGCGGGAGGGCCTTTCGAGACCCAGTACTTC	CASSVLAGGPFETQYF
TRBV24-1	TRBJ2-1	-	-	TGTGCCACCAGTGATATCGGCCGGGAGACCAATGAGCAGTTCTTC	CATSDIGRETNEQFF